The T cell receptor (beta chain) described here comes from a study of beta chain features in type 1 diabetes. Points from the study as a whole: Whatever favoring of shorter templates PCR might show would apply equally to patients and controls. In the patient group, naive, central memory and Treg TCRB repertoires seemed more alike than in the healthy donor group. TCRB CDR3s from Type 1 diabetes patients were moderately but significantly shorter in all four CD4+ subsets.

This clone was counted only a few times. Its specificity is not known. The isolated RNA, all of it, was reverse transcribed, so expressed TCRB transcripts were what got sequenced. Using immunoSEQ multiplex PCR, the repertoire was profiled, and TCRdb retains in-frame clones only, with some absent. Altogether more than 300,000 clones are present, over 7% being singletons, with the ten largest covering about 1%. With 3 bases removed from V and 7 bases from J, the gap between germline ends came to 17 bases. Germline V CDR1 and CDR2: SGHKS, YYEKEE (reference sequence). CDR3 length: 16 amino acids. Only one heparinised blood draw was taken per donor, and its volume averaged about 120 mL. By way of CD45RO/CCR7/CD25/CD127/CD95/CD27, the CD4+ regulatory, stem cell-like memory, central memory and naive cells were sorted.

This clonotype was sampled from a young man with type 1 diabetes. The rearrangement joins TRBV5-5 to TRBJ1-6, with a possible D match to TRBD1 (5 bases). The specimen was central memory CD4+ T cells from blood. CDR3 loop: CASSWPGTGGNSPLHF. The CDR3 DNA is TGTGCCAGCAGCTGGCCCGGGACGGGAGGGAATTCACCCCTCCACTTT.